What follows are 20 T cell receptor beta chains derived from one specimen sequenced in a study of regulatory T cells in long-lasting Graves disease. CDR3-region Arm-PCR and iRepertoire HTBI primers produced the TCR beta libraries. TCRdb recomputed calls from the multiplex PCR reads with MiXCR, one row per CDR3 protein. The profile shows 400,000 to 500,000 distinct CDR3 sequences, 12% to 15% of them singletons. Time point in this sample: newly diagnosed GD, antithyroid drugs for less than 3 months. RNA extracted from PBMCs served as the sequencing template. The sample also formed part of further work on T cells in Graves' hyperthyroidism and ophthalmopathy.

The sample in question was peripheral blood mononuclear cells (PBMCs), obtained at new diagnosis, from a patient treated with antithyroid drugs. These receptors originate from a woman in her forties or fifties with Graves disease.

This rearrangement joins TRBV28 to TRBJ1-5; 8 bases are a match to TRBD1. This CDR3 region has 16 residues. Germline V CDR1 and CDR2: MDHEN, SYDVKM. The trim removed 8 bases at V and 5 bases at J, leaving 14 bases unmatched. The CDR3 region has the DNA TGTGCCAGCGCCCGGGACAGGAGGCGGGGGGATCAGCCCCAGCATTTT. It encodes CASARDRRRGDQPQHF.

CDR3 sequence: CASSRQGPDEQYF. The DNA of the CDR3 is TGTGCCAGTAGTAGACAGGGGCCGGACGAGCAGTACTTC. The V gene is TRBV19, the J gene TRBJ2-7; 8 bases line up with TRBD1. The V gene end was trimmed by 4 bases and the J gene end by 5 bases; junction bases not matched to a gene: 4. The CDR3 spans 13 residues. CDR1 is LNHDA, CDR2 SQIVND, per germline (reference sequence).

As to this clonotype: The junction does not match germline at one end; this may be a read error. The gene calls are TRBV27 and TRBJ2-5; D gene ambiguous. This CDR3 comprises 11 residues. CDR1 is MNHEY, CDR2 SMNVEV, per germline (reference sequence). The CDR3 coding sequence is TGTGCCAGCAGTTTAGGAGAGGCCCAGTACTTC. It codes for CASSLGEAQYF.

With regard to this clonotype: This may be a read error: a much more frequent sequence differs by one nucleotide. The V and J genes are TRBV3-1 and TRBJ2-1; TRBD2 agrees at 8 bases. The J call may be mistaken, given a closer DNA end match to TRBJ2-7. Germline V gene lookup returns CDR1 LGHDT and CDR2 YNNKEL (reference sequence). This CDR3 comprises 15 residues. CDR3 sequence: CASSPSGSIYNEQYF. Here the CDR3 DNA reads TGTGCCAGCAGCCCGAGCGGGAGTATCTACAATGAGCAGTACTTC.

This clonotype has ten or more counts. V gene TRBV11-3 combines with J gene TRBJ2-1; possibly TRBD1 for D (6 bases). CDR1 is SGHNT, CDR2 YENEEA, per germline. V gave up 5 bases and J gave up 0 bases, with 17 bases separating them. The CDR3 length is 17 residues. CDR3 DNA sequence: TGTGCCAGCAGCCCGCCGACAGGAGACTCCTCCTACAATGAGCAGTTCTTC. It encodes CASSPPTGDSSYNEQFF.

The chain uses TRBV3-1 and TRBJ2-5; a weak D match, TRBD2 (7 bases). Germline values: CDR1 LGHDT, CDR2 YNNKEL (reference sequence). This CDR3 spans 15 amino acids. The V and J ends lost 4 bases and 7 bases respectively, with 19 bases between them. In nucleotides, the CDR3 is TGTGCCAGCAGCCCCCCCCCGGGGGCGGGGGTGACCCAGTACTTC. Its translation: CASSPPPGAGVTQYF.

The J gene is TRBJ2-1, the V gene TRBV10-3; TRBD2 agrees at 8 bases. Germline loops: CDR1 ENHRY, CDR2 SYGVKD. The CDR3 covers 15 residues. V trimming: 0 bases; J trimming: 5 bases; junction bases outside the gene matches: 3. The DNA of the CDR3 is TGTGCCATCAGTGAGTCAAGCGGGAGTGACAATGAGCAGTTCTTC. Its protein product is CAISESSGSDNEQFF.

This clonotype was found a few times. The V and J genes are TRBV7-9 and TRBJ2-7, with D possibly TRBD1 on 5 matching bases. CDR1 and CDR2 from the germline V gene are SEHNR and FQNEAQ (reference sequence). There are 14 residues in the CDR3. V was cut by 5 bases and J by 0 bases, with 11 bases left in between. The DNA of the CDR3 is TGTGCCAGCAGCCACCAAGGGGACTCCTACGAGCAGTACTTC. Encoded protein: CASSHQGDSYEQYF.

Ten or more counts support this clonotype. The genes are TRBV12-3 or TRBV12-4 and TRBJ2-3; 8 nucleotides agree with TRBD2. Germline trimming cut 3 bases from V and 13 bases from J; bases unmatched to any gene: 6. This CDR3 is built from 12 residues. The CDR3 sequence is CASSFEGAGEYF. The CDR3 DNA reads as TGTGCCAGCAGTTTCGAGGGAGCGGGGGAGTATTTT.

In DNA form, the CDR3 reads TGTGCCAGCAGTGAGGGACTAGCGGGATACATTGCCTACGAGCAGTACTTC. Residues: CASSEGLAGYIAYEQYF. The V gene is TRBV6-2 or TRBV6-3, the J gene TRBJ2-7, with 13 positions matching TRBD2. The germline CDR1 and CDR2 sequences are MNHEY and SVGEGT. Trimming took 5 bases from V and 2 from J; bases not matched to a gene: 9. The CDR3 is 17 residues long.

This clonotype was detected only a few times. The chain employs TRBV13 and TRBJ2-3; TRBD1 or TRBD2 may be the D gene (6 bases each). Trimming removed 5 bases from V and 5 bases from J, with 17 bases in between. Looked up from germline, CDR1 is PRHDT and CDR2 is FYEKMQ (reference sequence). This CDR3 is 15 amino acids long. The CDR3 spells CASSGGGIPRDTQYF. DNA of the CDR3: TGTGCCAGCAGCGGAGGGGGGATTCCGAGAGATACGCAGTATTTT.

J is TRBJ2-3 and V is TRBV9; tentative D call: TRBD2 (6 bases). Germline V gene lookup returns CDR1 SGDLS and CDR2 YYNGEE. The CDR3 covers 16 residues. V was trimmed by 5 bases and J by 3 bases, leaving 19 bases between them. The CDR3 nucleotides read TGTGCCAGCAGTTTAGGAGGGCCATTTGGGACAGATACGCAGTATTTT. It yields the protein CASSLGGPFGTDTQYF.

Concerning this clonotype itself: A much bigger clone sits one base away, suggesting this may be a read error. CDR3 sequence: CASSYRDSGRLFF. The CDR3 DNA reads as TGTGCCAGCAGTTACAGAGATTCAGGACGACTGTTTTTT. The V and J genes are TRBV6-5 and TRBJ1-4; unclear D gene. This CDR3 is 13 amino acids long. CDR1 MNHEY and CDR2 SVGAGI come from the germline V gene. The V end was cut by 2 bases, the J end by 13 bases, with 14 bases between.

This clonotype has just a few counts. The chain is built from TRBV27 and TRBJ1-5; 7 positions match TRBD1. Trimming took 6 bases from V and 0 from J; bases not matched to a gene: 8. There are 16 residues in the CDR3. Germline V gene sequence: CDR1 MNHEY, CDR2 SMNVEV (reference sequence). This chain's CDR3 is CASRGQGGYSNQPQHF. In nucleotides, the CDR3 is TGTGCCAGCAGGGGGCAGGGGGGGTATAGCAATCAGCCCCAGCATTTT.

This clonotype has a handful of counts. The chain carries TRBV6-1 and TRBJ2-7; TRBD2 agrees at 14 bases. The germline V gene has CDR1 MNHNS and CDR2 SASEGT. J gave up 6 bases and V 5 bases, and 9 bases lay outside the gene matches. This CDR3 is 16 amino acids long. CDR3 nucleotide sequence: TGTGCCAGCAGTCCCGGGACTAGCGGGAGTAGGTCCGAGCAGTACTTC. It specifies CASSPGTSGSRSEQYF.

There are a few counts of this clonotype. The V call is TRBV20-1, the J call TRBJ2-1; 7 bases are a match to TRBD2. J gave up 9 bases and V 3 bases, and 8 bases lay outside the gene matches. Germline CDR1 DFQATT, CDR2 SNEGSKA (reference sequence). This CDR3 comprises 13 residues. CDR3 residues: CSASGRQSTEQFF. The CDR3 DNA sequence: TGCAGTGCTAGCGGGAGGCAGTCGACTGAGCAGTTCTTC.

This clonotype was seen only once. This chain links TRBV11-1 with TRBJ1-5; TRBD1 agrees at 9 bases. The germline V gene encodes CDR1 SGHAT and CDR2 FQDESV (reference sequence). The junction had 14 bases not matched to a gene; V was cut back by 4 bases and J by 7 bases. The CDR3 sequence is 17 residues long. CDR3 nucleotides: TGTGCCAGCAGCTCCACATCTCCGGGACAGGGCAGCCAGCCCCAGCATTTT. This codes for CASSSTSPGQGSQPQHF.

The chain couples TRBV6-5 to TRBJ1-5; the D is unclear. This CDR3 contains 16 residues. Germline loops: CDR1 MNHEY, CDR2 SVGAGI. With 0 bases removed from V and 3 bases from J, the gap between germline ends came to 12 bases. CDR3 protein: CASSYSNIGVNQPQHF. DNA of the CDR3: TGTGCCAGCAGTTACTCGAATATCGGGGTCAATCAGCCCCAGCATTTT.

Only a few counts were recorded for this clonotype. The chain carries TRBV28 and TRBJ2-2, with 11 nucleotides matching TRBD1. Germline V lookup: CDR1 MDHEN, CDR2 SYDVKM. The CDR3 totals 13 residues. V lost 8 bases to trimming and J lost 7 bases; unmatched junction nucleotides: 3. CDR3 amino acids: CASGDRGVGELFF. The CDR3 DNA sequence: TGTGCCAGCGGGGACAGGGGGGTCGGGGAGCTGTTTTTT.

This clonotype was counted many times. CDR3 nucleotides: TGTGCCAGCAGCTTAACGAGGGAAGAGACCCAGTACTTC. The encoded protein is CASSLTREETQYF. V usage is TRBV7-3 and J usage is TRBJ2-5; tentatively, D is TRBD2 (5 bases). From germline, CDR1 is SGHTA and CDR2 FQGTGA. The CDR3 is 13 amino acids. Between the trimmed V and J ends, which lost 0 bases and 3 bases, there was a span of 5 bases.